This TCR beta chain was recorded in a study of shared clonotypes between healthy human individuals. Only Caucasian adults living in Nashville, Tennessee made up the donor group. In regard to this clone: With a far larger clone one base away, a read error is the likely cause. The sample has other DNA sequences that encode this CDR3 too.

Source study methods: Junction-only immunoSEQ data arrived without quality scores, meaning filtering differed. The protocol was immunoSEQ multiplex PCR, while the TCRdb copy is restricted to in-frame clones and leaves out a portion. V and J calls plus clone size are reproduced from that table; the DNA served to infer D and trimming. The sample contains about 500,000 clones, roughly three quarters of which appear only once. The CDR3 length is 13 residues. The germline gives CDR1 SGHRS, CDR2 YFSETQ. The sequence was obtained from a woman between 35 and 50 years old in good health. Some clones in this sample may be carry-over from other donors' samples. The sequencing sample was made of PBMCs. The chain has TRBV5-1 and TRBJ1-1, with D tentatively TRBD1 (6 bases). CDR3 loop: CASSLQGHTEAFF. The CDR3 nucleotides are TGTGCCAGCAGTTTGCAGGGGCACACTGAAGCTTTCTTT.